The clone carrying this T cell receptor (beta chain) was seen at least ten times. Primers targeting TRAV and TRBV primed first-strand cDNA, covering alpha and beta chains. The authors ran 20 PCR cycles to amplify TCRs with a constant-region primer and V-primer adapter. TCRdb reanalysed the reads using MiXCR and keeps one entry per CDR3 protein. The sample carries 30,000 to 50,000 distinct CDR3 sequences, 30% to 35% recorded once. V shed 1 base and J shed 2 bases, with 8 bases lying between them. This CDR3 contains 15 residues. Germline V gene data show CDR1 as LNHNV and CDR2 as YYDKDF (reference sequence). Time point described: before trial treatment. This record belongs to a study of low-dose radiotherapy and immunotherapy resistance in tumors.

The chain recombines TRBV15 with TRBJ2-2; the D gene could be TRBD1 or TRBD2 (5 bases each). Sequenced material: PBMCs, taken before treatment. The TCR comes from a male donor with gallbladder cancer. The CDR3: CATSRAGRNTGELFF. The CDR3 DNA reads as TGTGCCACCAGCAGAGCGGGACGAAACACCGGGGAGCTGTTTTTT.